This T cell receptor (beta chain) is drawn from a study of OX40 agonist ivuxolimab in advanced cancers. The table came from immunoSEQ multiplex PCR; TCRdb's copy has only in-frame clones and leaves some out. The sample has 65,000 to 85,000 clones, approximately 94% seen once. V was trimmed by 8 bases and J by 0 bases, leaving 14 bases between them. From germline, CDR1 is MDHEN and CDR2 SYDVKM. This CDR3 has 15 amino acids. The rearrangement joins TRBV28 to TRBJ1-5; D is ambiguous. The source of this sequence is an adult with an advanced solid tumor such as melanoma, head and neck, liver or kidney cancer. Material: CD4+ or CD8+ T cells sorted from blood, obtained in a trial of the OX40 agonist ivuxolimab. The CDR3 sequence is CASRPGSYSNQPQHF. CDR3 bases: TGTGCCAGCCGGCCCGGGTCCTATAGCAATCAGCCCCAGCATTTT.